This TCR beta chain was captured in a study of CD8+CD57+ T cells in acquired aplastic anemia. Across the whole study: Isolated CD4+ and CD8+ cells, once sorted, yielded DNA averaging about 3 ug.

TCR beta VDJ combinations and CDR3 sequences were profiled from genomic DNA. One entry per CDR3 protein results from TCRdb running MiXCR on the reads. This table holds just over 150,000 distinct CDR3 sequences, about 50% found once. This clonotype was seen a few times. Its antigen is currently unknown. The CDR3 runs 16 residues. Trimming cost V 3 bases and J 0 bases; bases outside gene matches: 8. Germline V gene lookup returns CDR1 GTSNPN and CDR2 SVGIG (reference sequence). The patients chosen for sequencing had shown expansion of CD8+CD57+ cells (detected by flow cytometry). Patients had not yet gotten any therapy when their blood was taken for sampling. Notes on the study in general: Around 27 CD8+ CDR3 sequences occurred in both the patients and the controls. Controls and patients did not differ significantly in CD8+ Simpson's diversity.

The sequence was obtained from a human donor with aplastic anemia. Material for sequencing was sorted CD4+, CD8+, or CD8+CD57+ T cells (not recorded which) from PBMCs. The chain employs TRBV30 and TRBJ2-7; 10 bases map to TRBD1. The DNA of the CDR3 is TGTGCCTGGAGCCCACCTGGGACAGGGGCCTCCTACGAGCAGTACTTC. It codes for CAWSPPGTGASYEQYF.